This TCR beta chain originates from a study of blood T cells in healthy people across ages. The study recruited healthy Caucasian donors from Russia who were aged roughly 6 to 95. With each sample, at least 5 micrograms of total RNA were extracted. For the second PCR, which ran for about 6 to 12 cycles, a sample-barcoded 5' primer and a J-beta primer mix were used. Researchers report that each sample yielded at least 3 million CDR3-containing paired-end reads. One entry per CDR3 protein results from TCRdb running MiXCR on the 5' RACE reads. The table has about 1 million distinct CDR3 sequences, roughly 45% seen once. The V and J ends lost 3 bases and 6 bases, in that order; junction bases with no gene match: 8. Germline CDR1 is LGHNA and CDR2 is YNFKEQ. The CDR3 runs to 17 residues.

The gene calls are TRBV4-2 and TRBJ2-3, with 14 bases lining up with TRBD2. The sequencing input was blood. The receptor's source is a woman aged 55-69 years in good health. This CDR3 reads CASSHARLAGGPDTQYF. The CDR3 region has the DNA TGTGCCAGCAGCCATGCGCGACTAGCGGGAGGGCCCGATACGCAGTATTTT.